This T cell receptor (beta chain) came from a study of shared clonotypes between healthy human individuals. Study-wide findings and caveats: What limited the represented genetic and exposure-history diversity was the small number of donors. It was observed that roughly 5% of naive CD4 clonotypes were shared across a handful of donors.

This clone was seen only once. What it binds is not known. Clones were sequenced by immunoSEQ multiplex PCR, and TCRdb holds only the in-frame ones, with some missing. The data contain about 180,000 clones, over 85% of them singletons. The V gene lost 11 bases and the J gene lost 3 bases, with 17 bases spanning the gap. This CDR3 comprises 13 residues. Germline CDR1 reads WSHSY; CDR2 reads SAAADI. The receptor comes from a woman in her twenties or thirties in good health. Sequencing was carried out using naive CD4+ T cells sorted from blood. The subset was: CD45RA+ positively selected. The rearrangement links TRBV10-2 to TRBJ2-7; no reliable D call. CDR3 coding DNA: TGCGCCCTAGGGTCCGGGTTCCTCTACGAGCAGTACTTC. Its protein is CALGSGFLYEQYF.